This T cell receptor beta chain was recovered during a study of Ad26.COV2.S vaccination and SARS-CoV-2 variants. In germline, CDR1 is MNHEY, CDR2 SMNVEV (reference sequence). The ends were cut back, 10 bases at V and 6 bases at J, with 13 bases in the middle. The CDR3 is made up of 13 amino acids. Only in-frame clones appear in the TCRdb table, and some are missing; sequencing was by immunoSEQ multiplex PCR. Of about 680,000 clones in the sample, 70% to 90% are singletons; the top ten hold about 1.5%. This clone occurred a few times. The antigen is undetermined. The treatment here: around 19 received Ad26.COV2.S at low or high dose, single or two shots; several received placebo; per-sample allocation not given. Day 63 following the first vaccine or placebo injection was when the samples were taken. Cohort 1b enrolled adults aged 18-55 years in Boston. Broader study findings: Estimates derived from TCR breadth and depth analyses may have underestimated total T cell responses.

Sequencing was performed on peripheral blood, taken in a trial of Ad26.COV2.S vaccine versus placebo. The V call is TRBV27, the J call TRBJ1-6, with TRBD1 as a possible D gene (6 bases). The receptor was derived from a person aged 18-65 years who received the Ad26.COV2.S COVID-19 vaccine or a placebo. This CDR3 is CATRGGPNSPLHF. The CDR3 nucleotides are TGTGCCACCAGGGGAGGGCCTAATTCACCCCTCCACTTT.